This TCR beta chain was profiled in a study of beta chain features in type 1 diabetes. Per germline, CDR1 KGHSH and CDR2 LQKENI. The germline V and J ends were trimmed by 8 bases and 6 bases, with 14 bases remaining between them. The CDR3 extends over 12 amino acids. Notes on the study in general: Sequencing used cDNA, and cells with high TCR expression could therefore be over-represented. Relative to healthy donors, patients appeared to have naive, central memory and Treg TCRB repertoires that were more similar. Among patients with Type 1 diabetes, TCRB CDR3s were moderately but significantly shorter in every one of the four CD4+ subsets.

Concerning this clone: The antigen remains undetermined.

Since all of the isolated RNA was reverse transcribed, expressed TCRB transcripts were what got sequenced. Assay used: immunoSEQ multiplex PCR; TCRdb lists only in-frame clones, some missing. Of hundreds of thousands of clones in the sample, about an eighth are singletons; the top ten hold approximately 0.042%. Specimen: naive CD4+ T cells from blood. The TCR originated in a man between 18 and 29 years old with type 1 diabetes. This chain uses TRBV18 with TRBJ2-7; D gene ambiguous. The CDR3, as DNA: TGTGCCAGCGTCGAATCCCCAGGCGAGCAGTACTTC. It codes for CASVESPGEQYF.